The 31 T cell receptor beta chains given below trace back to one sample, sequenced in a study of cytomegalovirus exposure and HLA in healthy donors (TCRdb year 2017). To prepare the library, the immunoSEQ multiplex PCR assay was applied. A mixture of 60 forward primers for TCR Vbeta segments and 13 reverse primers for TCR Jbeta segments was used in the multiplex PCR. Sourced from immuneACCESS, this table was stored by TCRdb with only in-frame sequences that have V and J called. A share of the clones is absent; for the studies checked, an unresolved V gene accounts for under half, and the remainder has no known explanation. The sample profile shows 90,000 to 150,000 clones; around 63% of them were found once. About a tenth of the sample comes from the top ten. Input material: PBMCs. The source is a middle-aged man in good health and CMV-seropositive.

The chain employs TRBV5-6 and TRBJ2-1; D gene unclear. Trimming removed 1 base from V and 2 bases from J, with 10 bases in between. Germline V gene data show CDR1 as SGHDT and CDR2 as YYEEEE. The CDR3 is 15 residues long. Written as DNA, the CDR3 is TGTGCCAGCAGCTTGTTCCAAAGCACCTACAATGAGCAGTTCTTC. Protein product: CASSLFQSTYNEQFF. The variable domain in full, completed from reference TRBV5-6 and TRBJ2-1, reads DAGVTQSPTHLIKTRGQQVTLRCSPKSGHDTVSWYQQALGQGPQFIFQYYEEEERQRGNFPDRFSGHQFPNYSSELNVNALLLGDSALYLCASSLFQSTYNEQFFGPGTRLTVL.

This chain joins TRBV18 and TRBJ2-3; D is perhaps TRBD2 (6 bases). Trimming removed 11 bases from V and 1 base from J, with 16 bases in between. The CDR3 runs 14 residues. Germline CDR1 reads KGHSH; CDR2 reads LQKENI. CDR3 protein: CAGRDSTGTDTQYF. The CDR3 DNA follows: TGTGCCGGCCGGGACTCTACGGGCACAGATACGCAGTATTTT.

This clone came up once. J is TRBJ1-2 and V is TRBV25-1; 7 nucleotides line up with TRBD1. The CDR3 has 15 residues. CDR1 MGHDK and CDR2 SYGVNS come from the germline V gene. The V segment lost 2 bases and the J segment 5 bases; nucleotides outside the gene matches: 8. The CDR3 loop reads CASSERQGGGYGYTF. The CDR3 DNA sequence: TGTGCCAGCAGTGAACGACAGGGAGGAGGGTATGGCTACACCTTC.

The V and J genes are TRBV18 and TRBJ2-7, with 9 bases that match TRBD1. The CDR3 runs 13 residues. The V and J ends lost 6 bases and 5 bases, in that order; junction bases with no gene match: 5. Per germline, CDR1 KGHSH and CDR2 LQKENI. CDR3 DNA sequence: TGTGCCAGCTCCGGGACAGGGAGCGACGAGCAGTACTTC. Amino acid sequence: CASSGTGSDEQYF. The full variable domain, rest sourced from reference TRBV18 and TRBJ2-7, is NAGVMQNPRHLVRRRGQEARLRCSPMKGHSHVYWYRQLPEEGLKFMVYLQKENIIDESGMPKERFSAEFPKEGPSILRIQQVVRGDSAAYFCASSGTGSDEQYFGPGTRLTVT.

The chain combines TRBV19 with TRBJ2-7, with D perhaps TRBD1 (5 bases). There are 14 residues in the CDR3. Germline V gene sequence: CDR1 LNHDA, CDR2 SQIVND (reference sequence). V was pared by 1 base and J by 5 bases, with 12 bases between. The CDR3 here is CASSIGGRAHEQYF. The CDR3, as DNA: TGTGCCAGTAGTATAGGTGGCAGGGCCCACGAGCAGTACTTC.

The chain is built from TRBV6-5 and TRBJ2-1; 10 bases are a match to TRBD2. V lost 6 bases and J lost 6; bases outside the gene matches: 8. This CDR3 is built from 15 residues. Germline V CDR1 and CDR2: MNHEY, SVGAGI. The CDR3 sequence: CASRGIAGGINEQFF. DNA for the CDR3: TGTGCCAGCAGAGGGATAGCGGGAGGTATCAATGAGCAGTTCTTC.

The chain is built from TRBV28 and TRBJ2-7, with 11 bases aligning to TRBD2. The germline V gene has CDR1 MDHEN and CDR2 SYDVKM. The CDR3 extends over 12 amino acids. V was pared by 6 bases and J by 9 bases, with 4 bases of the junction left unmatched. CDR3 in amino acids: CASSLLAGVQYF. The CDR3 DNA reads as TGTGCCAGCAGCCTACTAGCGGGAGTGCAGTACTTC.

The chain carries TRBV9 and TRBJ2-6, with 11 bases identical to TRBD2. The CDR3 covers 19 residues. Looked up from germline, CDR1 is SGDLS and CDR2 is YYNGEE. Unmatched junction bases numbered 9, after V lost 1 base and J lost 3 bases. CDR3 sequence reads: CASSVSSSGRSGGANVLTF. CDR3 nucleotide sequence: TGTGCCAGCAGCGTAAGTTCTAGCGGGAGGTCAGGTGGGGCCAACGTCCTGACTTTC.

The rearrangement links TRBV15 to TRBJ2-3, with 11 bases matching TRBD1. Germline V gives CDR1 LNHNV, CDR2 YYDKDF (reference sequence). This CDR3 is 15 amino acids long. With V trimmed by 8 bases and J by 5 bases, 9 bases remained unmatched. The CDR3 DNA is TGTGCCACCCATTTCGGGACAGGGGGGTTAGATACGCAGTATTTT. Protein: CATHFGTGGLDTQYF.

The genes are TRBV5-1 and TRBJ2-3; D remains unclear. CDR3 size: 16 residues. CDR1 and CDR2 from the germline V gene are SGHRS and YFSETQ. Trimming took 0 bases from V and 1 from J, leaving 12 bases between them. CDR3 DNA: TGCGCCAGCAGCTTGGGTAGTTCCCGGGGCACAGATACGCAGTATTTT. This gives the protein CASSLGSSRGTDTQYF.

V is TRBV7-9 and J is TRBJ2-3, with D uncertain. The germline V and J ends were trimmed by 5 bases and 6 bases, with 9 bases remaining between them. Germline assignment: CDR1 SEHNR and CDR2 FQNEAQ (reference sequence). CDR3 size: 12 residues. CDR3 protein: CASSPSGDTQYF. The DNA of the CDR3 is TGTGCCAGCAGCCCCTCCGGGGATACGCAGTATTTT.

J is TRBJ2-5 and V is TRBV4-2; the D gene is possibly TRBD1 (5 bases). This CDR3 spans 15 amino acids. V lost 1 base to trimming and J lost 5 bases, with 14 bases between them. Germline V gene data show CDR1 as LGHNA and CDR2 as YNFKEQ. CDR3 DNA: TGTGCCAGCAGCCAAGGGCGGCAGGGTAGTGAGACCCAGTACTTC. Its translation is CASSQGRQGSETQYF.

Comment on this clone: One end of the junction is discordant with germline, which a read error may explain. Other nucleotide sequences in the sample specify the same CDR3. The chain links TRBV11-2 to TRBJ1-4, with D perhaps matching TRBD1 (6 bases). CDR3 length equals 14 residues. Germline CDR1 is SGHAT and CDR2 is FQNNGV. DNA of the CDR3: TGTGCCAGCAGCTTAGGGGACATTAATGAAAAACTATTTTTT. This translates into CASSLGDINEKLFF.

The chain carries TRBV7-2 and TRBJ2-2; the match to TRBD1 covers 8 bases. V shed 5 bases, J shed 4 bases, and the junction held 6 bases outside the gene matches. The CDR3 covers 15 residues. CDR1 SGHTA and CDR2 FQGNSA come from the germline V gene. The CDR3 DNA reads TGTGCCAGCAGCACAGGGGGAGGCTTCACCGGGGAGCTGTTTTTT. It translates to CASSTGGGFTGELFF. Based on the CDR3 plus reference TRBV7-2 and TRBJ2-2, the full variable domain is GAGVSQSPSNKVTEKGKDVELRCDPISGHTALYWYRQSLGQGLEFLIYFQGNSAPDKSGLPSDRFSAERTGGSVSTLTIQRTQQEDSAVYLCASSTGGGFTGELFFGEGSRLTVL.

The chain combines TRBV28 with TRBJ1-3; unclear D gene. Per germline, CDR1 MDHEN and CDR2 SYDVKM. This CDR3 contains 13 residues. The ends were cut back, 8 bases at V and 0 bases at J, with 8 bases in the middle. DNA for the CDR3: TGTGCCAGCGGGCTGCCCTCTGGAAACACCATATATTTT. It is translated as CASGLPSGNTIYF.

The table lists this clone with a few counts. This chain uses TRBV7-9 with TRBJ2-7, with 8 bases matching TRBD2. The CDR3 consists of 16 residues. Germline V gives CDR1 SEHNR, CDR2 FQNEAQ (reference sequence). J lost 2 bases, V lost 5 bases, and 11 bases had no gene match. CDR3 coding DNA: TGTGCCAGCAGCCCGAGGGGGACTAGATCTACCTACGAGCAGTACTTC. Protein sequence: CASSPRGTRSTYEQYF. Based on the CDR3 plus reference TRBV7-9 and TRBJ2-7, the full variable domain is DTGVSQNPRHKITKRGQNVTFRCDPISEHNRLYWYRQTLGQGPEFLTYFQNEAQLEKSRLLSDRFSAERPKGSFSTLEIQRTEQGDSAMYLCASSPRGTRSTYEQYFGPGTRLTVT.

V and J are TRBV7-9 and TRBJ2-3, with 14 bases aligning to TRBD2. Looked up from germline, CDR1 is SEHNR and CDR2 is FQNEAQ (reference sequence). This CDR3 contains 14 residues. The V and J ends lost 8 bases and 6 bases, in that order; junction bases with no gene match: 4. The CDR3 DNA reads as TGTGCCAGCGGGACTAGCGGGGGACCGGATACGCAGTATTTT. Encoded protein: CASGTSGGPDTQYF.

The CDR3 loop reads CASSQEKIGAGIYYGYTF. The CDR3 nucleotides read TGCGCCAGCAGCCAAGAAAAAATTGGGGCAGGGATTTACTATGGCTACACCTTC. This chain joins TRBV4-1 and TRBJ1-2; D is perhaps TRBD1 (5 bases). Trimming stripped 0 bases from V and 3 bases from J, with 20 bases between. Germline values: CDR1 MGHRA, CDR2 YSYEKL. This CDR3 contains 18 residues.

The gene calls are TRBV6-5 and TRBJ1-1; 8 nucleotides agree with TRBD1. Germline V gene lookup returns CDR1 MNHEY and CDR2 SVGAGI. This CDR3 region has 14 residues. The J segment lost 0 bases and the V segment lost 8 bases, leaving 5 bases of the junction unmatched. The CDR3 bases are TGTGCCAGCTACAGGGGGGCAATGAACACTGAAGCTTTCTTT. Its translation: CASYRGAMNTEAFF.

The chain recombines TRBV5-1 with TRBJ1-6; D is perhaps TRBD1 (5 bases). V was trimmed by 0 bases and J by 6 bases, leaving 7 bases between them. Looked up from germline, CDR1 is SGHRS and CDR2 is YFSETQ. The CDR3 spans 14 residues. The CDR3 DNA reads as TGCGCCAGCAGCTTGGTCGGGGGTAATTCACCCCTCCACTTT. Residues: CASSLVGGNSPLHF. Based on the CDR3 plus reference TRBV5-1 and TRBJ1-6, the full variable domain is KAGVTQTPRYLIKTRGQQVTLSCSPISGHRSVSWYQQTPGQGLQFLFEYFSETQRNKGNFPGRFSGRQFSNSRSEMNVSTLELGDSALYLCASSLVGGNSPLHFGNGTRLTVT.

Here the CDR3 DNA reads TGCGCCAGCAGCACCAACCCGGGACACAAGAACACTGAAGCTTTCTTT. Protein sequence: CASSTNPGHKNTEAFF. The chain uses TRBV5-1 and TRBJ1-1; a possible D gene is TRBD1 (6 bases). This CDR3 has 16 amino acids. V lost 4 bases, J lost 1 base, and 17 bases lay in between. Per the germline V gene, CDR1 is SGHRS and CDR2 is YFSETQ.

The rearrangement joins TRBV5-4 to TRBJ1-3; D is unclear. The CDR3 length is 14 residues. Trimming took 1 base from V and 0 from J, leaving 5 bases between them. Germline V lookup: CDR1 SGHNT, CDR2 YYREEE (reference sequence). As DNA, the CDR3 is TGTGCCAGCAGCTTGTCGGGCTCTGGAAACACCATATATTTT. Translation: CASSLSGSGNTIYF.

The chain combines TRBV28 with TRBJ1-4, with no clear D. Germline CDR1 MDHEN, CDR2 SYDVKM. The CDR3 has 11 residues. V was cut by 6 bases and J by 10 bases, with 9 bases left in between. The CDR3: CASRNRGKLFF. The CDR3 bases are TGTGCCAGCAGGAATCGCGGAAAACTGTTTTTT.

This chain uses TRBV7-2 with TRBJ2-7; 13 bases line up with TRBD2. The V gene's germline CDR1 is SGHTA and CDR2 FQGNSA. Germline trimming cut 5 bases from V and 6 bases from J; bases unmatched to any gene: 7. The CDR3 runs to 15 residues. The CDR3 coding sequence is TGTGCCAGCAGCGTGGGACTAGCGGGATCCGGCGAGCAGTACTTC. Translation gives CASSVGLAGSGEQYF.

The CDR3 sequence: CATGTRGDSYEQYF. As DNA, the CDR3 is TGTGCCACCGGGACACGGGGGGACTCCTACGAGCAGTACTTC. The rearrangement links TRBV15 to TRBJ2-7, with D perhaps matching TRBD2 (7 bases). V gave up 8 bases and J gave up 0 bases, with 14 bases separating them. CDR3 length: 14 amino acids. Germline assignment: CDR1 LNHNV and CDR2 YYDKDF (reference sequence).

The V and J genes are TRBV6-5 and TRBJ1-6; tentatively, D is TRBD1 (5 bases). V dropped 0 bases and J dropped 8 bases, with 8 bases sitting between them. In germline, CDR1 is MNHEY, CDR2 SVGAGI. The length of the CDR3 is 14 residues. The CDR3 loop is CASSYSGGDSPLHF. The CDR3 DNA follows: TGTGCCAGCAGTTACTCGGGGGGGGATTCACCCCTCCACTTT.

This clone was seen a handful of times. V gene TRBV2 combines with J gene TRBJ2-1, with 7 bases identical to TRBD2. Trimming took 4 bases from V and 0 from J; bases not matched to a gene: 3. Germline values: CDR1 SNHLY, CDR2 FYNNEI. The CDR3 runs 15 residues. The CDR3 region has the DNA TGTGCCAGCAGTGCGCTAGCGGTCTCCTACAATGAGCAGTTCTTC. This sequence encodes CASSALAVSYNEQFF.

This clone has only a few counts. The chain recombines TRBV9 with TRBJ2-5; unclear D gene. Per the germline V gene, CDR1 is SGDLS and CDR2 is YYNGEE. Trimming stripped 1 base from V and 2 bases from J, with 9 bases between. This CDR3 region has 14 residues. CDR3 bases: TGTGCCAGCAGCGTATTGGCAGGTCAAGAGACCCAGTACTTC. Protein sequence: CASSVLAGQETQYF.

The CDR3 spells CAISDVLGLAGNEQFF. CDR3 DNA: TGTGCCATCAGTGATGTTTTGGGACTAGCAGGCAATGAGCAGTTCTTC. This sequence joins TRBV10-3 and TRBJ2-1, with 9 nucleotides matching TRBD2. Germline lookup yields CDR1 ENHRY and CDR2 SYGVKD. CDR3 length equals 16 residues. Trimming took 3 bases from V and 6 from J; bases not matched to a gene: 9.

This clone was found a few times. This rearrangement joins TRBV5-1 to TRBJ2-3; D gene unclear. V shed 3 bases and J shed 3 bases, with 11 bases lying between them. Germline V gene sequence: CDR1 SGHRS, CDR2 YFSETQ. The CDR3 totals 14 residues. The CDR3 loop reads CASSSQSGTDTQYF. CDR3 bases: TGCGCCAGCAGCTCGCAATCCGGGACAGATACGCAGTATTTT.

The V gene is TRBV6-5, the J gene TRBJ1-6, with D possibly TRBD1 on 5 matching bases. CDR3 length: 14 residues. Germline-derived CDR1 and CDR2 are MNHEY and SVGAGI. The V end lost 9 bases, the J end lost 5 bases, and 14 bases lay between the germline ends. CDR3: CASLGLGDNSPLHF. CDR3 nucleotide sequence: TGTGCCAGTCTGGGGCTTGGGGATAATTCACCCCTCCACTTT.